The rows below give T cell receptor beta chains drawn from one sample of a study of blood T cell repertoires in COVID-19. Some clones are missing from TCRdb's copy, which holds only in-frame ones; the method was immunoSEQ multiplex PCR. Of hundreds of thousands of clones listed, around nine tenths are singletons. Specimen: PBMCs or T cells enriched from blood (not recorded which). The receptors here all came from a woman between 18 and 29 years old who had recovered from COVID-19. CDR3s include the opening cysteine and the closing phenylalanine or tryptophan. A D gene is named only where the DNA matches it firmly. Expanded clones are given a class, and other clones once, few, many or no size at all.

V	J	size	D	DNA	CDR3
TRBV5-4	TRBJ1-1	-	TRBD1	TGTGCCAGCGGTTATACAGGGGGCATGAACACTGAAGCTTTCTTT	CASGYTGGMNTEAFF
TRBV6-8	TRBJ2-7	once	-	TGTGCCAGCGTTGGGGGGGGCGAGGGCTACGAGCAGTACTTC	CASVGGGEGYEQYF
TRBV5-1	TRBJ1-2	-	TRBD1	TGCGCCAGCAGCATGGGGCTCAGGGGGGATTCGGGCTACACCTTC	CASSMGLRGDSGYTF
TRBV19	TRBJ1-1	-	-	TGTGCCAGTAGATTTGGCAGATCGAACACTGAAGCTTTCTTT	CASRFGRSNTEAFF
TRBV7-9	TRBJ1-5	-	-	TGTGCCAGCAGCTTAGTCATGAGGGGGATCGGCAATCAGCCCCAGCATTTT	CASSLVMRGIGNQPQHF
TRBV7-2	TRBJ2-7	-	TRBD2	TGTGCCAGCAGCTTAGTCAGCGGGGGGGCCGTCGAGCAGTACTTC	CASSLVSGGAVEQYF
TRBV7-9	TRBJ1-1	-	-	TGTGCCAGCAGCTTATCACGCGCCGAAGCTTTCTTT	CASSLSRAEAFF
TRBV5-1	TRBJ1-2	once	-	TGCGCCAGCAGCTTGGAATCAAGGGACAAGGGCTACACCTTC	CASSLESRDKGYTF
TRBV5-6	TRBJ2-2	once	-	TGTGCCAGCAGCTCCCAACCTGGCGGTAACACCGGGGAGCTGTTTTTT	CASSSQPGGNTGELFF
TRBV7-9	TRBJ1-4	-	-	TGTGCCAGCAGCTTACTTAACCCGGGAGAACTGTTTTTT	CASSLLNPGELFF
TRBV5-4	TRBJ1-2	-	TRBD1	TGTGCCAGCAGCTGGACAGGCGGCGGATATGGCTACACCTTC	CASSWTGGGYGYTF
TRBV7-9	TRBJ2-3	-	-	TGTGCCAGCAGCTCACCCCCTCGGGACAAAGCTTTCACAGATACGCAGTATTTT	CASSSPPRDKAFTDTQYF
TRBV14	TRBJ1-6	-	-	TGTGCCAGCAGCCAAGAGAGGACAGCTAATGGTTCACCCCTCCACTTT	CASSQERTANGSPLHF
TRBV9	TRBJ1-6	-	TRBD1	TGTGCCAGCAGCGGCGGACAGGGCTATAATTCACCCCTCCACTTT	CASSGGQGYNSPLHF
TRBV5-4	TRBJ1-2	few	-	TGTGCCAGCAGCTCGGGGCAAGGGGGTTTCTATGGCTACACCTTC	CASSSGQGGFYGYTF
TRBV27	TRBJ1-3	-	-	TGTGCCAGCAGGATGGCCCCTGGAAACACCATATATTTT	CASRMAPGNTIYF
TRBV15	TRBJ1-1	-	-	TGTGCCACCAGCAGAGTGGGGGGGCTTGCTTTCTTT	CATSRVGGLAFF
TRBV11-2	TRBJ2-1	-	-	TGTGCCAGCAGCTTAGGAATGAGCGGAATCAATGAGCAGTTCTTC	CASSLGMSGINEQFF